This passage covers 2 T cell receptor beta chains from one sample sequenced in a study of T cell responses to AZD1222 COVID-19 vaccine. TCRdb keeps only in-frame clones here, not all; method: immunoSEQ multiplex PCR. The table shows roughly 200,000 clones, with approximately 91% occurring only once. Source: peripheral blood, taken 28 days after the second AZD1222 dose. These receptors all come from an adult who received the AZD1222 COVID-19 vaccine.

This clone was recorded once. V is TRBV5-1 and J is TRBJ2-5; 7 nucleotides agree with TRBD1. V shed 0 bases and J 4 bases; nucleotides not matched to a gene: 3. There are 14 residues in the CDR3. Germline loops: CDR1 SGHRS, CDR2 YFSETQ. CDR3 loop: CASSLAAGGETQYF. The CDR3 DNA sequence: TGCGCCAGCAGCTTGGCCGCAGGGGGAGAGACCCAGTACTTC.

The chain has TRBV5-4 and TRBJ1-6; D ambiguous. The germline V and J ends were trimmed by 1 base and 9 bases, with 5 bases remaining between them. The CDR3 sequence is 12 residues long. Germline V gives CDR1 SGHNT, CDR2 YYREEE (reference sequence). In DNA, the CDR3 is TGTGCCAGCAGCTTGAATTTTTCACCCCTCCACTTT. Amino acid sequence: CASSLNFSPLHF.